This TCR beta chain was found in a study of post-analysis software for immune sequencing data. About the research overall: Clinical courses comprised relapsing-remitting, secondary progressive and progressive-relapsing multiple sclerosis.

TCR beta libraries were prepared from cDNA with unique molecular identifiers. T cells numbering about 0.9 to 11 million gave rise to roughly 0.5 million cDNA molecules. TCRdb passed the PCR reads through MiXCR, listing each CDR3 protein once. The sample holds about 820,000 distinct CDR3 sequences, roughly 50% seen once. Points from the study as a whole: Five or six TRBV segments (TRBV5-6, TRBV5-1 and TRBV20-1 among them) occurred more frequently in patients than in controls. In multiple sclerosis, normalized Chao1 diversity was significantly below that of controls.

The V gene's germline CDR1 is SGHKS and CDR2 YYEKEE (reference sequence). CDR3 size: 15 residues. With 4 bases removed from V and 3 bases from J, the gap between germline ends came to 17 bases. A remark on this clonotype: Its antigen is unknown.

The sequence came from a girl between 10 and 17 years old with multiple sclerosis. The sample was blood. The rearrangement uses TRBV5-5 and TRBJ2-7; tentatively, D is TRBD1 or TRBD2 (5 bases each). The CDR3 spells CASSQSQGRLYEQYF. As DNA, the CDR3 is TGTGCCAGCAGCCAGTCCCAGGGACGGCTCTACGAGCAGTACTTC.